The rows below give T cell receptor beta chains drawn from one sample of a study of shared clonotypes between healthy human individuals. Clones were sequenced by immunoSEQ multiplex PCR, and TCRdb holds only the in-frame ones, with some missing. In the table there are some 1 million clones, 75% of which are singletons. The source material was memory CD4+ T cells sorted from blood. Source of these receptors: a man aged 18 to 30 in good health. The CDR3 runs from the conserved cysteine through the conserved F or W. D genes are given only for firm matches. Clone size is not always given. Where it is, it says once, few, many or a class for expanded clones.

CDR3aa: CASRYRENYGYTF
CDR3nt: TGTGCCAGCAGGTACAGGGAGAACTATGGCTACACCTTC
j_gene: TRBJ1-2
d_gene: .
v_gene: TRBV28
abundance: .

CDR3aa: CASSVQNYGYTF
CDR3nt: TGTGCCAGCAGTGTTCAAAACTATGGCTACACCTTC
j_gene: TRBJ1-2
d_gene: .
v_gene: TRBV6-1
abundance: few

CDR3aa: CASSPLGLNEAFF
CDR3nt: TGTGCCAGCAGCCCCTTAGGTTTAAACGAAGCTTTCTTT
j_gene: TRBJ1-1
d_gene: .
v_gene: TRBV7-2
abundance: .

CDR3aa: CASSLTGDTEAFF
CDR3nt: TGTGCCAGTAGTCTGACAGGGGACACTGAAGCTTTCTTT
j_gene: TRBJ1-1
d_gene: TRBD1
v_gene: TRBV19
abundance: few

CDR3aa: CASRVGTPGQSHFNYGYTF
CDR3nt: TGCGCCAGCAGAGTGGGTACTCCGGGACAGAGCCACTTCAACTATGGCTACACCTTC
j_gene: TRBJ1-2
d_gene: TRBD1
v_gene: TRBV10-1
abundance: many

CDR3aa: CASSLDLLSTEAFF
CDR3nt: TGTGCCAGCAGCTTAGACCTACTGTCAACTGAAGCTTTCTTT
j_gene: TRBJ1-1
d_gene: .
v_gene: TRBV11-2
abundance: .

CDR3aa: CASRSSGGEYNEQFF
CDR3nt: TGTGCCAGCAGATCTAGCGGGGGGGAATACAATGAGCAGTTCTTC
j_gene: TRBJ2-1
d_gene: TRBD2
v_gene: TRBV6-5
abundance: .

CDR3aa: CASSFSGAKNIQYF
CDR3nt: TGTGCCAGCAGTTTCAGCGGAGCCAAAAACATTCAGTACTTC
j_gene: TRBJ2-4
d_gene: .
v_gene: TRBV2
abundance: few

CDR3aa: CASSSPGAAVGTDTQYF
CDR3nt: TGTGCCAGCAGTTCCCCTGGTGCAGCGGTGGGCACAGATACGCAGTATTTT
j_gene: TRBJ2-3
d_gene: .
v_gene: TRBV28
abundance: once

CDR3aa: CASKSQPTDTQYF
CDR3nt: TGCGCCAGCAAATCCCAGCCAACAGATACGCAGTATTTT
j_gene: TRBJ2-3
d_gene: .
v_gene: TRBV5-1
abundance: .

CDR3aa: CSVETGAPLYEQYF
CDR3nt: TGCAGCGTTGAAACAGGGGCACCCTTATACGAGCAGTACTTC
j_gene: TRBJ2-7
d_gene: TRBD1
v_gene: TRBV29-1
abundance: .

CDR3aa: CASSLQATVVYEQYF
CDR3nt: TGTGCCAGCAGCTTACAAGCCACAGTCGTCTACGAGCAGTACTTC
j_gene: TRBJ2-7
d_gene: .
v_gene: TRBV7-2
abundance: .

CDR3aa: CASSGGLPGSSTDTQYF
CDR3nt: TGTGCCAGCAGTGGGGGTTTGCCAGGCTCTAGCACAGATACGCAGTATTTT
j_gene: TRBJ2-3
d_gene: .
v_gene: TRBV5-4
abundance: .

CDR3aa: CASSQDRGRAQFF
CDR3nt: TGCGCCAGCAGCCAGGACAGGGGGAGGGCACAGTTCTTC
j_gene: TRBJ2-1
d_gene: TRBD1
v_gene: TRBV4-3
abundance: .

CDR3aa: CASRALGLATYEQYF
CDR3nt: TGTGCCAGCAGGGCCCTGGGACTAGCCACCTACGAGCAGTACTTC
j_gene: TRBJ2-7
d_gene: TRBD2
v_gene: TRBV6-5
abundance: few

CDR3aa: CASGPGHLSYEQYF
CDR3nt: TGTGCCAGCGGTCCGGGACACCTCTCCTACGAGCAGTACTTC
j_gene: TRBJ2-7
d_gene: .
v_gene: TRBV19
abundance: .

CDR3aa: CASSYGGRTEAFF
CDR3nt: TGTGCCAGCAGTTACGGGGGGCGGACTGAAGCTTTCTTT
j_gene: TRBJ1-1
d_gene: .
v_gene: TRBV6-6
abundance: once

CDR3aa: CASSTRQGAVNQPQHF
CDR3nt: TGTGCCAGCAGTACCCGACAGGGGGCGGTCAATCAGCCCCAGCATTTT
j_gene: TRBJ1-5
d_gene: TRBD1
v_gene: TRBV28
abundance: .

CDR3aa: CASRSGGRTETQYF
CDR3nt: TGTGCCAGCAGATCCGGCGGGAGGACAGAGACCCAGTACTTC
j_gene: TRBJ2-5
d_gene: TRBD2
v_gene: TRBV27
abundance: .

CDR3aa: CASSHGTSGRAQGYNEQFF
CDR3nt: TGTGCCAGCAGCCACGGGACTAGCGGGAGGGCCCAGGGATACAATGAGCAGTTCTTC
j_gene: TRBJ2-1
d_gene: TRBD2
v_gene: TRBV5-4
abundance: .

CDR3aa: CAWSALGLAANTGELFF
CDR3nt: TGTGCCTGGAGTGCTTTGGGACTAGCGGCGAACACCGGGGAGCTGTTTTTT
j_gene: TRBJ2-2
d_gene: TRBD2
v_gene: TRBV30
abundance: .

CDR3aa: CASSHGPDNEQYF
CDR3nt: TGTGCCAGCAGCCACGGTCCGGACAACGAGCAGTACTTC
j_gene: TRBJ2-7
d_gene: .
v_gene: TRBV7-2
abundance: .

CDR3aa: CASSRIGTAAGTQHF
CDR3nt: TGCGCCAGCAGCCGAATCGGGACAGCCGCCGGTACCCAGCATTTT
j_gene: TRBJ1-5
d_gene: TRBD1
v_gene: TRBV4-1
abundance: .

CDR3aa: CASSRLDSRSTDTQYF
CDR3nt: TGTGCCAGCAGCCGATTGGACAGCCGAAGCACAGATACGCAGTATTTT
j_gene: TRBJ2-3
d_gene: .
v_gene: TRBV5-6
abundance: .

CDR3aa: CASSSGTLVLNQPQHF
CDR3nt: TGTGCCAGCAGTTCCGGGACCTTGGTCTTGAACCAGCCCCAGCATTTT
j_gene: TRBJ1-5
d_gene: .
v_gene: TRBV27
abundance: .

CDR3aa: CASSLLVTGANVLTF
CDR3nt: TGCGCCAGCAGCCTGCTTGTAACTGGGGCCAACGTCCTGACTTTC
j_gene: TRBJ2-6
d_gene: .
v_gene: TRBV4-1
abundance: .

CDR3aa: CASRRRQENQPQHF
CDR3nt: TGTGCCAGCAGGAGAAGACAGGAAAATCAGCCCCAGCATTTT
j_gene: TRBJ1-5
d_gene: .
v_gene: TRBV27
abundance: .

CDR3aa: CASSLRGREGNYNSPLHF
CDR3nt: TGTGCCAGCAGCCTAAGGGGTCGGGAGGGCAACTATAATTCACCCCTCCACTTT
j_gene: TRBJ1-6
d_gene: .
v_gene: TRBV7-2
abundance: .

CDR3aa: CAIGAAFDQPQHF
CDR3nt: TGTGCCATAGGGGCAGCTTTTGATCAGCCCCAGCATTTT
j_gene: TRBJ1-5
d_gene: .
v_gene: TRBV6-6
abundance: .

CDR3aa: CASSLAQGEAQYF
CDR3nt: TGTGCCAGCAGCTTAGCTCAGGGGGAGGCCCAGTACTTC
j_gene: TRBJ2-7
d_gene: .
v_gene: TRBV7-3
abundance: .

CDR3aa: CASSETVFNTEAFF
CDR3nt: TGTGCCAGCAGTGAGACAGTTTTTAACACTGAAGCTTTCTTT
j_gene: TRBJ1-1
d_gene: .
v_gene: TRBV6-1
abundance: many

CDR3aa: CASSLETGGTYEQYF
CDR3nt: TGTGCCAGCAGCTTAGAGACAGGGGGAACCTACGAGCAGTACTTC
j_gene: TRBJ2-7
d_gene: TRBD1
v_gene: TRBV11-2
abundance: .

CDR3aa: CASSLYPGSGAFF
CDR3nt: TGCGCCAGCAGCTTGTATCCAGGGTCCGGAGCTTTCTTT
j_gene: TRBJ1-1
d_gene: .
v_gene: TRBV5-1
abundance: .

CDR3aa: CASSEGGYTF
CDR3nt: TGTGCCAGCAGTGAGGGTGGCTACACCTTC
j_gene: TRBJ1-2
d_gene: .
v_gene: TRBV10-3
abundance: .

CDR3aa: CASSLQGTGELFF
CDR3nt: TGTGCCAGCAGCTTACAGGGGACCGGGGAGCTGTTTTTT
j_gene: TRBJ2-2
d_gene: .
v_gene: TRBV11-2
abundance: .

CDR3aa: CASSLKKVGTGSYEQYF
CDR3nt: TGTGCCAGCAGCTTAAAGAAGGTCGGGACAGGCTCCTACGAGCAGTACTTC
j_gene: TRBJ2-7
d_gene: TRBD1
v_gene: TRBV7-2
abundance: once

CDR3aa: CASRTSGQGASGYTF
CDR3nt: TGTGCCAGCAGAACCTCCGGACAGGGGGCGAGTGGCTACACCTTC
j_gene: TRBJ1-2
d_gene: TRBD1
v_gene: TRBV25-1
abundance: .

CDR3aa: CASSTGRGETQYF
CDR3nt: TGTGCCAGCTCGACCGGGAGGGGCGAGACCCAGTACTTC
j_gene: TRBJ2-5
d_gene: TRBD2
v_gene: TRBV18
abundance: .

CDR3aa: CASSQPGLAGYNEQFF
CDR3nt: TGTGCCAGCAGCCAACCCGGACTAGCGGGATACAATGAGCAGTTCTTC
j_gene: TRBJ2-1
d_gene: TRBD2
v_gene: TRBV27
abundance: .

CDR3aa: CASSLFGQSDEQYF
CDR3nt: TGTGCCAGCAGTTTATTCGGACAGAGTGACGAGCAGTACTTC
j_gene: TRBJ2-7
d_gene: .
v_gene: TRBV28
abundance: .

CDR3aa: CASSLGGGFNEQFF
CDR3nt: TGTGCCAGCAGCTTAGGTGGCGGATTTAATGAGCAGTTCTTC
j_gene: TRBJ2-1
d_gene: .
v_gene: TRBV7-2
abundance: .

CDR3aa: CASSLGQGATYEQYF
CDR3nt: TGTGCCAGCAGTTTAGGACAGGGGGCTACCTACGAGCAGTACTTC
j_gene: TRBJ2-7
d_gene: TRBD1
v_gene: TRBV28
abundance: .

CDR3aa: CASGGQMNTEAFF
CDR3nt: TGTGCCAGCGGGGGACAGATGAACACTGAAGCTTTCTTT
j_gene: TRBJ1-1
d_gene: TRBD1
v_gene: TRBV28
abundance: .